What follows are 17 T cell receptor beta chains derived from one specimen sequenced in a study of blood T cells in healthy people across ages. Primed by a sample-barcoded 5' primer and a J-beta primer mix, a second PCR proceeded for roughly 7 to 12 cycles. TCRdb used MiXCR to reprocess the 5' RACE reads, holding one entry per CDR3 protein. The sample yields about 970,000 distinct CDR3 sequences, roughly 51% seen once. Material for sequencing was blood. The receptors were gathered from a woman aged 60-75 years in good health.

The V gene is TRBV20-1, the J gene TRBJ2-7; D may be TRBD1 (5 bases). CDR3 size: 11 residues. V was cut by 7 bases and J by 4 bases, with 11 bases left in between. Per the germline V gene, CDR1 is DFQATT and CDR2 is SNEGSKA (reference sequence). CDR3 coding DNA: TGCAGTGGGGGCCTTTTTTACGAGCAGTACTTC. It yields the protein CSGGLFYEQYF.

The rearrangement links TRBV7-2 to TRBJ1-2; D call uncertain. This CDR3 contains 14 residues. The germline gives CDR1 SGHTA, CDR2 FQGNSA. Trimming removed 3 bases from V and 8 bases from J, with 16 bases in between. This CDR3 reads CASSFRQLGGGYTF. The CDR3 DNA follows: TGTGCCAGCAGCTTTCGCCAACTTGGAGGAGGCTACACCTTC. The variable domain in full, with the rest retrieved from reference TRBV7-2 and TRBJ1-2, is GAGVSQSPSNKVTEKGKDVELRCDPISGHTALYWYRQSLGQGLEFLIYFQGNSAPDKSGLPSDRFSAERTGGSVSTLTIQRTQQEDSAVYLCASSFRQLGGGYTFGSGTRLTVV.

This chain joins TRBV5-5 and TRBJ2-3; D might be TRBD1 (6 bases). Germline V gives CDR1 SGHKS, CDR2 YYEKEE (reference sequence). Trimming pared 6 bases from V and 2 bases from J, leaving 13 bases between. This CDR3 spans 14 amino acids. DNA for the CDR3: TGTGCCAGCACCGTGGGACACCCCACAGATACGCAGTATTTT. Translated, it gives CASTVGHPTDTQYF. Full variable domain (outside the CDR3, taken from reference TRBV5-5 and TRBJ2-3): DAGVTQSPTHLIKTRGQQVTLRCSPISGHKSVSWYQQVLGQGPQFIFQYYEKEERGRGNFPDRFSARQFPNYSSELNVNALLLGDSALYLCASTVGHPTDTQYFGPGTRLTVL.

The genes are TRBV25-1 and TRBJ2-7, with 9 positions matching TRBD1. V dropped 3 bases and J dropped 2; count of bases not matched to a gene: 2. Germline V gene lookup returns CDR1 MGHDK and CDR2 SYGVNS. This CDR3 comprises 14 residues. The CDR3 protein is CASSDGTGTYEQYF. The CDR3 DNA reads TGTGCCAGCAGTGATGGGACAGGGACCTACGAGCAGTACTTC.

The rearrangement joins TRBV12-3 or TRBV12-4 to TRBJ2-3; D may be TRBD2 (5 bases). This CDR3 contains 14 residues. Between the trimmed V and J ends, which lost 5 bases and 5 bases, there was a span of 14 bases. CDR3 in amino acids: CASSKDSPRDTQYF. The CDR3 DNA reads TGTGCCAGCAGTAAGGACTCCCCTCGAGATACGCAGTATTTT.

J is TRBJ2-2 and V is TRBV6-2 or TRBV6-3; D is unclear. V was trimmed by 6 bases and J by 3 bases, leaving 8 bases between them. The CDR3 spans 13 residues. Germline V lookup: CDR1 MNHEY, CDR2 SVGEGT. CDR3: CASSTHYTGELFF. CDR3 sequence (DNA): TGTGCCAGCAGCACCCATTACACCGGGGAGCTGTTTTTT.

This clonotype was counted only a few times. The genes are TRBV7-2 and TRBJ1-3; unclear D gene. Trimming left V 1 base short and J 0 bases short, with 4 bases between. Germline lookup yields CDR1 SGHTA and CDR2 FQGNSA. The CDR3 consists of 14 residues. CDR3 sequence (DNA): TGTGCCAGCAGCTTAGGGGGCTCTGGAAACACCATATATTTT. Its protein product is CASSLGGSGNTIYF.

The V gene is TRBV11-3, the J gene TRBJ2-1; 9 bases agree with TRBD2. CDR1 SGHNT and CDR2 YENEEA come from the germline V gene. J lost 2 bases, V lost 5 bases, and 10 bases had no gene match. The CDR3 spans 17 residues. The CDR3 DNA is TGTGCCAGCAGCCTCAGCCCTTCTAGCGGGGCCTACAATGAGCAGTTCTTC. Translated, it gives CASSLSPSSGAYNEQFF.

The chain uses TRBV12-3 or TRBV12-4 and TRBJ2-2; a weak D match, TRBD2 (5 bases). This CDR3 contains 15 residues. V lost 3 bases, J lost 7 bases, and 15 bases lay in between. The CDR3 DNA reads TGTGCCAGCAGTTTCACGGCGGGTTTTGGCGGGGAGCTGTTTTTT. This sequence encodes CASSFTAGFGGELFF.

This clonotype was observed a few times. The CDR3: CASTGQGRNLHEQYF. In nucleotides, the CDR3 is TGTGCCAGCACAGGACAGGGGAGGAATCTTCACGAGCAGTACTTC. The chain uses TRBV6-2 or TRBV6-3 and TRBJ2-4, with 9 bases aligning to TRBD1. The last part of the DNA fits TRBJ2-7 better; the J call may be wrong. The CDR3 runs to 15 residues. Germline V lookup: CDR1 MNHEY, CDR2 SVGEGT.

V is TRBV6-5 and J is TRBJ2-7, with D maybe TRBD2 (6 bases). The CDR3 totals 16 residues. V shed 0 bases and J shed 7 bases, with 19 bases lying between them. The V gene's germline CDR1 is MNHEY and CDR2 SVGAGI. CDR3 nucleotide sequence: TGTGCCAGCAGTTACTCGGGGGGAAGCTCCTACAATGAGCAGTACTTC. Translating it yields CASSYSGGSSYNEQYF.

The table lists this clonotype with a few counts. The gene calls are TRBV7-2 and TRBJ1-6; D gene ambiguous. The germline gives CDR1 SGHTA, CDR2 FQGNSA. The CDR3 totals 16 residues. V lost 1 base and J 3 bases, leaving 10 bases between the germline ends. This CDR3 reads CASSLDGTLYNSPLHF. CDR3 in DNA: TGTGCCAGCAGCTTAGACGGCACGCTCTATAATTCACCCCTCCACTTT.

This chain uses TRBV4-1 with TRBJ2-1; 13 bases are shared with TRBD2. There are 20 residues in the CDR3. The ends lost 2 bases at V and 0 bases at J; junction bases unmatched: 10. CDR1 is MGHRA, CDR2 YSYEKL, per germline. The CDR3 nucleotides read TGCGCCAGCAGCCAAAGTACCGGACTAGCGGGAGTAGGCTCCTACAATGAGCAGTTCTTC. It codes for CASSQSTGLAGVGSYNEQFF.

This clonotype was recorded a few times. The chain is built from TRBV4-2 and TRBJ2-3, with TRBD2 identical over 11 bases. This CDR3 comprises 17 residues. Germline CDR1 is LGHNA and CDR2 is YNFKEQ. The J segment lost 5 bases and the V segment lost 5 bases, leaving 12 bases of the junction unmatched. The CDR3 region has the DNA TGTGCCAGCAGCGGACATGGGACTAGCGGAGAGGAAGATACGCAGTATTTT. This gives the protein CASSGHGTSGEEDTQYF.

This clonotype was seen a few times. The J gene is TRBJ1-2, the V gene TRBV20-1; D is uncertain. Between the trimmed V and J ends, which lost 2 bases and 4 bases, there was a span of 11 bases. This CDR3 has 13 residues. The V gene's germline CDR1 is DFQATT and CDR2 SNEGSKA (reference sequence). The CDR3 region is CSARTGPTYGYTF. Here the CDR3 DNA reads TGCAGTGCTAGAACTGGACCGACCTATGGCTACACCTTC.

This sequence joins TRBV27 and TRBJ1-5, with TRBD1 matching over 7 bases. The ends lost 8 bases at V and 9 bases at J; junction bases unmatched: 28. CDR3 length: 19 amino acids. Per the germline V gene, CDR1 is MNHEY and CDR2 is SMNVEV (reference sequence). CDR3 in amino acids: CASDPQGGLAMLRQGPQHF. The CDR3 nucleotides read TGTGCCAGCGATCCCCAGGGGGGGTTAGCAATGTTGCGGCAAGGGCCCCAGCATTTT.

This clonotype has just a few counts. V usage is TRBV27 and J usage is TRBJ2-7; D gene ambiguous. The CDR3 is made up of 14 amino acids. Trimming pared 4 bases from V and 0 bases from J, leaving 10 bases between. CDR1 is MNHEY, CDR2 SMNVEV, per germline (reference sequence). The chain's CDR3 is CASSSGVSSYEQYF. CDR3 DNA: TGTGCCAGCAGTTCAGGAGTGAGCTCCTACGAGCAGTACTTC.